These 13 T cell receptor beta chains originate from one sample sequenced in a study of CD8 T cells in ankylosing spondylitis. MiXCR was run by TCRdb on the 5' RACE reads, yielding one entry per CDR3 protein. There are 150,000 to 200,000 distinct CDR3 sequences in the sample; approximately 20% occur only once, and over 7% lies in the top ten. Sequencing was done on a sample of blood, either unsorted or a sorted T cell fraction (not recorded which). The receptors originated from a male donor with ankylosing spondylitis or in good health (not recorded which).

This clonotype was picked up a small number of times. The chain combines TRBV5-1 with TRBJ1-1, with 7 bases that match TRBD1. V shed 4 bases, J shed 5 bases, and the junction held 8 bases outside the gene matches. Germline values: CDR1 SGHRS, CDR2 YFSETQ. CDR3 length equals 14 residues. The CDR3 protein is CASSPDRDVTEAFF. CDR3 bases: TGCGCCAGCAGCCCTGACAGGGATGTAACTGAAGCTTTCTTT.

The chain uses TRBV12-3 or TRBV12-4 and TRBJ1-5, with TRBD1 as a possible D gene (6 bases). CDR3 length: 15 residues. V was shortened by 3 bases and J by 0 bases, with 9 bases between the two germline ends. The CDR3 coding sequence is TGTGCCAGCAGTTTTCAGGGGAGTAGCAATCAGCCCCAGCATTTT. Protein: CASSFQGSSNQPQHF.

This clonotype was seen repeatedly, ten times or more. This rearrangement joins TRBV27 to TRBJ2-7, with 7 positions matching TRBD2. There are 16 residues in the CDR3. J was trimmed by 9 bases and V by 2 bases; bases with no gene match: 16. The germline V gene encodes CDR1 MNHEY and CDR2 SMNVEV (reference sequence). In DNA, the CDR3 is TGTGCCAGCAGTTTAAAGGATAGCGGGCCTGTAAGTGTGCAGTACTTC. Its protein is CASSLKDSGPVSVQYF.

J is TRBJ1-1 and V is TRBV5-1; D unresolved. In germline, CDR1 is SGHRS, CDR2 YFSETQ. This CDR3 contains 14 residues. V dropped 8 bases and J dropped 6 bases, with 20 bases sitting between them. The CDR3 nucleotides are TGCGCCAGTAGCCGGTCTCAAGCAAGCCCTGAAGCTTTCTTT. Its translation: CASSRSQASPEAFF.

This chain connects TRBV5-1 to TRBJ2-5, with unresolved D. Deletions cut 1 base from V and 7 bases from J, with 14 bases between. Germline CDR1 and CDR2: SGHRS and YFSETQ. CDR3 length: 14 residues. CDR3 region: CASSLTGQIGTQYF. The CDR3 DNA follows: TGCGCCAGCAGCTTGACTGGCCAAATTGGGACCCAGTACTTC.

This clonotype was counted many times. This rearrangement joins TRBV27 to TRBJ2-3, with D uncertain. The V and J ends lost 6 bases and 2 bases respectively, with 15 bases between them. CDR1 and CDR2 from the germline V gene are MNHEY and SMNVEV (reference sequence). This CDR3 contains 15 residues. The CDR3 is CASSLSMGSTDTQYF. CDR3 in DNA: TGTGCCAGCAGCCTGTCGATGGGGTCCACAGATACGCAGTATTTT.

CDR3: CASSPVFLRNTEAFF. The CDR3 DNA reads as TGTGCCAGCAGCCCCGTTTTCCTTAGGAACACTGAAGCTTTCTTT. J is TRBJ1-1 and V is TRBV11-2; D uncertain. Germline V gene data show CDR1 as SGHAT and CDR2 as FQNNGV. Trimming stripped 5 bases from V and 1 base from J, with 14 bases between. The CDR3 totals 15 residues.

The V gene is TRBV3-1, the J gene TRBJ2-1, with 11 bases aligning to TRBD2. The J segment lost 2 bases and the V segment lost 6 bases, leaving 6 bases of the junction unmatched. Germline-derived CDR1 and CDR2 are LGHDT and YNNKEL (reference sequence). The CDR3 is 16 residues long. The CDR3 sequence is CASRLAGVGTYNEQFF. CDR3 coding DNA: TGTGCCAGCAGACTAGCGGGAGTTGGGACCTACAATGAGCAGTTCTTC.

The chain has TRBV29-1 and TRBJ1-2, with a possible D match to TRBD1 (6 bases). This CDR3 has 12 residues. Per the germline V gene, CDR1 is SQVTM and CDR2 is ANQGSEA. Trimming cost V 2 bases and J 8 bases, with 12 bases left between them. This CDR3 reads CSVERQGIGYTF. The CDR3 DNA sequence: TGCAGCGTTGAAAGGCAGGGGATCGGCTACACCTTC.

This clonotype was seen ten or more times. The gene calls are TRBV30 and TRBJ2-3; weak D call: TRBD2 (6 bases). Per germline, CDR1 GTSNPN and CDR2 SVGIG (reference sequence). V lost 0 bases and J 1 base, leaving 8 bases between the germline ends. This CDR3 contains 14 residues. The CDR3 spells CAWSVAGRTDTQYF. As DNA, the CDR3 is TGTGCCTGGAGTGTGGCGGGACGCACAGATACGCAGTATTTT.

The chain carries TRBV29-1 and TRBJ1-1; 8 nucleotides match TRBD1. The CDR3 has 12 amino acids. CDR1 is SQVTM and CDR2 is ANQGSEA in the germline V gene. J gave up 10 bases and V 6 bases, and 10 bases lay outside the gene matches. CDR3 DNA: TGCAGCGTAAATAAGGGGACAGGCGGAGCTTTCTTT. It yields the protein CSVNKGTGGAFF.

Only a few counts were recorded for this clonotype. The gene calls are TRBV5-5 and TRBJ2-1, with TRBD1 as a possible D gene (5 bases). Germline V gives CDR1 SGHKS, CDR2 YYEKEE (reference sequence). This CDR3 is built from 16 residues. V lost 0 bases and J 3 bases, leaving 13 bases between the germline ends. The CDR3 protein is CASSLEGAKLYNEQFF. DNA for the CDR3: TGTGCCAGCAGCTTGGAAGGGGCGAAACTCTACAATGAGCAGTTCTTC.

Notes on this clonotype: A much larger clone lies one base from this, so it may be a read error. The chain has TRBV5-6 and TRBJ2-7; a possible D gene is TRBD1 (5 bases). Germline V gene lookup returns CDR1 SGHDT and CDR2 YYEEEE. The CDR3 consists of 13 residues. The CDR3 region is CASNLDTFYEQYF. The CDR3 DNA is TGTGCCAGCAACTTGGACACCTTCTACGAGCAGTACTTC.